Listed below are T cell receptor beta chains from one sample, sequenced in a study of shared clonotypes between healthy human individuals. The data were produced by immunoSEQ multiplex PCR, yet TCRdb's version contains in-frame clones alone and is incomplete. The sample shows about 1.1 million clones, approximately 80% of them seen only once. The sequencing input was memory CD4+ T cells from PBMCs. The receptors were gathered from a man between 18 and 29 years old in good health. Some clones in this sample may be carry-over from other donors' samples. Each CDR3 is given with its conserved first and last residue. The D gene is left open where the match is weak. Rows may omit the clone size; those that give it use once, few, many or a size class.

D: -
V: TRBV21-1
J: TRBJ2-7
size: -
DNA: TGTGCCGCCAAACGGACTAGCCGCCCAAAAGAGCAGTACTTC
CDR3: CAAKRTSRPKEQYF

D: -
V: TRBV2
J: TRBJ2-4
size: once
DNA: TGTGCCAGCAGCCCCAGGCTGGGCAGCCCAGCCAAAAACATTCAGTACTTC
CDR3: CASSPRLGSPAKNIQYF

D: -
V: TRBV18
J: TRBJ2-7
size: -
DNA: TGTGCCAGCTCACCGAGCGACAACTACGAGCAGTACTTC
CDR3: CASSPSDNYEQYF

D: -
V: TRBV2
J: TRBJ1-5
size: once
DNA: TGTGCCAGCAGTGACGGGGGGCCCCAGCATTTT
CDR3: CASSDGGPQHF

D: -
V: TRBV5-5
J: TRBJ1-5
size: -
DNA: TGTGCCACCTCTCTGGAGGGGCACCAGCCCCAGCATTTT
CDR3: CATSLEGHQPQHF

D: -
V: TRBV5-1
J: TRBJ2-3
size: -
DNA: TGCGCCAGCACCCCTTTAGGCAGCACTAGCACAGATACGCAGTATTTT
CDR3: CASTPLGSTSTDTQYF

D: TRBD2
V: TRBV18
J: TRBJ2-7
size: few
DNA: TGTGCCAGCTGCCGGACTAGCGGGAGTGTGGACGAGCAGTACTTC
CDR3: CASCRTSGSVDEQYF

D: -
V: TRBV5-1
J: TRBJ1-3
size: -
DNA: TGCGCCAGCAGCCCGCGTCCGGGGACGGTCGGAAACACCATATATTTT
CDR3: CASSPRPGTVGNTIYF

D: TRBD1
V: TRBV19
J: TRBJ2-7
size: -
DNA: TGTGCCAGTAGTATAGCAGCGACAGGGACCTCCTACGAGCAGTACTTC
CDR3: CASSIAATGTSYEQYF

D: -
V: TRBV7-9
J: TRBJ2-7
size: -
DNA: TGTGCCAGCAGCCAAATAGTGTCCTACGAGCAGTACTTC
CDR3: CASSQIVSYEQYF